This T cell receptor beta chain was identified in a study of cytomegalovirus exposure and HLA in healthy donors. The study's findings and limits: Across donors, most TCRs were seen rarely, yet some public ones were widespread. Specific recognition of CMV antigens was confirmed in vitro for three chains (all CMV-associated). Clusters of TCRs from the first cohort tended to co-occur in the 95 to 150 validation repertoires (as a later analysis found).

About this clone: Its antigen is still unknown.

CDR1 is SGHTA and CDR2 is FQGNSA in the germline V gene. V gave up 7 bases and J gave up 3 bases; unmatched junction bases: 7. CDR3 length: 15 amino acids. The method was immunoSEQ multiplex PCR; TCRdb's version includes in-frame clones alone and lacks a portion of them. Of about 47,000 clones listed, roughly nine tenths are singletons. A roughly 120-subject validation cohort, separate from the roughly 700-subject first cohort, supplied the donors. Sequenced input: PBMCs. V gene TRBV7-2 combines with J gene TRBJ2-1; 9 nucleotides line up with TRBD2. The TCR originated in a man between 18 and 29 years old in good health and CMV-seronegative. The CDR3 loop is CASTPSGEIYNEQFF. As DNA, the CDR3 is TGTGCCAGCACTCCTAGCGGGGAGATCTACAATGAGCAGTTCTTC.